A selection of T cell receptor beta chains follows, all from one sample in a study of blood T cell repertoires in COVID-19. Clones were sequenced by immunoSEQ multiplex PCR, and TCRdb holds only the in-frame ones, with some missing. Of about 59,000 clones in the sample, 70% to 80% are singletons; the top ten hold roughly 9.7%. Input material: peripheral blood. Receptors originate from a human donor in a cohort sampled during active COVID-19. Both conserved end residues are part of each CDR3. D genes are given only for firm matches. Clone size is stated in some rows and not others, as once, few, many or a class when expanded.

CDR3 DNA: TGTGCCAGTAGACCTCCGGGACAGGTGGACTATGGCTACACCTTC; CDR3 protein: CASRPPGQVDYGYTF; clone size: .; J gene: TRBJ1-2; V gene: TRBV7-9; D gene: TRBD1
CDR3 DNA: TGTGCCAGCAGCTTGGCCCTGATAGGCGGGTCGCAAGAGACCCAGTACTTC; CDR3 protein: CASSLALIGGSQETQYF; clone size: .; J gene: TRBJ2-5; V gene: TRBV5-6; D gene: .
CDR3 DNA: TGTGCCTGGAGTGTAGACGGGATCGGCGAGCAGTACTTC; CDR3 protein: CAWSVDGIGEQYF; clone size: .; J gene: TRBJ2-7; V gene: TRBV30; D gene: .
CDR3 DNA: TGTGCCAGTAGTATGGGTATGGTATCGGGAACTGAAGCTTTCTTT; CDR3 protein: CASSMGMVSGTEAFF; clone size: .; J gene: TRBJ1-1; V gene: TRBV19; D gene: .
CDR3 DNA: TGTGCCAGCAGCTTATTGTCTAGCGTTTCCGAGCAGTACTTC; CDR3 protein: CASSLLSSVSEQYF; clone size: few; J gene: TRBJ2-7; V gene: TRBV7-2; D gene: .
CDR3 DNA: TGTGCCAGCAGTTTTAGTGGCTACGAGCAGTACTTC; CDR3 protein: CASSFSGYEQYF; clone size: .; J gene: TRBJ2-7; V gene: TRBV27; D gene: .
CDR3 DNA: TGTGCCAGCTCACCATCAAGGGGAAACATTCAGTACTTT; CDR3 protein: CASSPSRGNIQYF; clone size: once; J gene: TRBJ2-4; V gene: TRBV18; D gene: .
CDR3 DNA: TGTGCCAGCAGCTTCTCCGGGACAGGGCTCGATGAGCAGTTCTTC; CDR3 protein: CASSFSGTGLDEQFF; clone size: .; J gene: TRBJ2-1; V gene: TRBV5-4; D gene: TRBD1
CDR3 DNA: TGTGCCAGCAGCGGGCTAGCGACCCACAATGAGCAGTTCTTC; CDR3 protein: CASSGLATHNEQFF; clone size: .; J gene: TRBJ2-1; V gene: TRBV9; D gene: .
CDR3 DNA: TGTGCCAGCAGTTTATCTCCGGACAGGGTGAATGGCTACACCTTC; CDR3 protein: CASSLSPDRVNGYTF; clone size: .; J gene: TRBJ1-2; V gene: TRBV27; D gene: TRBD1
CDR3 DNA: TGTGCCAGCAGCTTTCCCCCCGCGGGGTACGAGCAGTACTTC; CDR3 protein: CASSFPPAGYEQYF; clone size: .; J gene: TRBJ2-7; V gene: TRBV5-6; D gene: .
CDR3 DNA: TGCGCCAGCAGCTCCCCGGGGTTGAACACTGAAGCTTTCTTT; CDR3 protein: CASSSPGLNTEAFF; clone size: .; J gene: TRBJ1-1; V gene: TRBV5-1; D gene: .
CDR3 DNA: TGTGCCAGCAGTTTCGGACATAACACCGGGGAGCTGTTTTTT; CDR3 protein: CASSFGHNTGELFF; clone size: .; J gene: TRBJ2-2; V gene: TRBV6-2/TRBV6-3; D gene: .
CDR3 DNA: TGTGCCAGCAGCCCCGGGGGACAGGGTCACACTGAAGCTTTCTTT; CDR3 protein: CASSPGGQGHTEAFF; clone size: .; J gene: TRBJ1-1; V gene: TRBV5-6; D gene: TRBD1
CDR3 DNA: TGTGCCTGGAGCCATGACGGACAGTATAATGAAAAACTGTTTTTT; CDR3 protein: CAWSHDGQYNEKLFF; clone size: large; J gene: TRBJ1-4; V gene: TRBV30; D gene: .
CDR3 DNA: TGTGCCTGGACCTCCCTCAATGAAAAACTGTTTTTT; CDR3 protein: CAWTSLNEKLFF; clone size: .; J gene: TRBJ1-4; V gene: TRBV30; D gene: .
CDR3 DNA: TGCGCCAGCAGCCAGATTCAGGGGTCCGGAGAGACCCAGTACTTC; CDR3 protein: CASSQIQGSGETQYF; clone size: .; J gene: TRBJ2-5; V gene: TRBV4-3; D gene: .
CDR3 DNA: TGTGCCAGCAGTGACTCGTCGGAGGGCCAACAGTATTTT; CDR3 protein: CASSDSSEGQQYF; clone size: many; J gene: TRBJ2-3; V gene: TRBV6-4; D gene: .
CDR3 DNA: TGTGCCAGTAGTAGACAGTATTATGGGGCCAACGTCCTGACTTTC; CDR3 protein: CASSRQYYGANVLTF; clone size: .; J gene: TRBJ2-6; V gene: TRBV19; D gene: .
CDR3 DNA: TGTGCCAGCAGCTTAGATCGACAGGTCCTCCGGGGCTACACCTTC; CDR3 protein: CASSLDRQVLRGYTF; clone size: .; J gene: TRBJ1-2; V gene: TRBV7-2; D gene: .
CDR3 DNA: TGTGCCACCAAGCGGATGGAGGGTAGCACAGATACGCAGTATTTT; CDR3 protein: CATKRMEGSTDTQYF; clone size: few; J gene: TRBJ2-3; V gene: TRBV27; D gene: .
CDR3 DNA: TGTGCCAGCAGCTCCCTAATTGACATATACAATGAGCAGTTCTTC; CDR3 protein: CASSSLIDIYNEQFF; clone size: few; J gene: TRBJ2-1; V gene: TRBV6-2/TRBV6-3; D gene: .
CDR3 DNA: TGCGCCAGCAGCCATGGAACCGGGACTAGCCCCTACAATGAGCAGTTCTTC; CDR3 protein: CASSHGTGTSPYNEQFF; clone size: .; J gene: TRBJ2-1; V gene: TRBV4-3; D gene: TRBD2
CDR3 DNA: TGTGCCAGCGGAAAACCGGGACTAGCGGGGTACGAGCAGTACTTC; CDR3 protein: CASGKPGLAGYEQYF; clone size: .; J gene: TRBJ2-7; V gene: TRBV27; D gene: TRBD2
CDR3 DNA: TGTGCCAGCAGTTTTCAGAGGTTCAATGAAAAACTGTTTTTT; CDR3 protein: CASSFQRFNEKLFF; clone size: once; J gene: TRBJ1-4; V gene: TRBV28; D gene: .
CDR3 DNA: TGTGCCAGCAACCAGGGACAGGGGGGCAATGAGCAGTTCTTC; CDR3 protein: CASNQGQGGNEQFF; clone size: few; J gene: TRBJ2-1; V gene: TRBV7-8; D gene: TRBD1
CDR3 DNA: TGCAGCGTTGAAAATCTGGCCAGGGGCGAGCAGTACTTC; CDR3 protein: CSVENLARGEQYF; clone size: .; J gene: TRBJ2-7; V gene: TRBV29-1; D gene: .
CDR3 DNA: TGTGCCAGCAGCCAACGTGGGACTAGCGGGACCCACAATGAGCAGTTCTTC; CDR3 protein: CASSQRGTSGTHNEQFF; clone size: .; J gene: TRBJ2-1; V gene: TRBV4-2; D gene: TRBD2
CDR3 DNA: TGTGCCAGCAGTGCTAGCGGGAGTATCAACGAGCAGTACTTC; CDR3 protein: CASSASGSINEQYF; clone size: once; J gene: TRBJ2-7; V gene: TRBV28; D gene: TRBD2
CDR3 DNA: TGTGCCAGTAGTATGGGCTTGGAGCAGTACTTC; CDR3 protein: CASSMGLEQYF; clone size: .; J gene: TRBJ2-7; V gene: TRBV19; D gene: .
CDR3 DNA: TGTGCCACCAGTTCAGTGTCCGGGAACACCATATATTTT; CDR3 protein: CATSSVSGNTIYF; clone size: .; J gene: TRBJ1-3; V gene: TRBV24-1; D gene: .
CDR3 DNA: TGTGCCAGCAGCCGATCCTTAACCCCTTCGGGGGTCTCGAACTTC; CDR3 protein: CASSRSLTPSGVSNF; clone size: few; J gene: TRBJ2-7; V gene: TRBV3-1/TRBV3-2; D gene: .
CDR3 DNA: TGTGCCAGTAGTACAACGGACAGGGGGCGGATGAACACTGAAGCTTTCTTT; CDR3 protein: CASSTTDRGRMNTEAFF; clone size: .; J gene: TRBJ1-1; V gene: TRBV19; D gene: TRBD1
CDR3 DNA: TGCGCCAGCAGCTTGGGGCTTTTCCTGGACACTGAAGCTTTCTTT; CDR3 protein: CASSLGLFLDTEAFF; clone size: .; J gene: TRBJ1-1; V gene: TRBV5-1; D gene: .
CDR3 DNA: TGTGCCTGGAGTGGGGGCAGGGCCGCTTTTAATGAAAAACTGTTTTTT; CDR3 protein: CAWSGGRAAFNEKLFF; clone size: .; J gene: TRBJ1-4; V gene: TRBV30; D gene: .
CDR3 DNA: TGTGCCAGCAGCCCCTTCAGGGCGGTAGCCAAAAACATTCAGTACTTC; CDR3 protein: CASSPFRAVAKNIQYF; clone size: .; J gene: TRBJ2-4; V gene: TRBV28; D gene: .
CDR3 DNA: TGCGCCAGCAGCCAGATGACTACATACAATGAGCAGTTCTTC; CDR3 protein: CASSQMTTYNEQFF; clone size: .; J gene: TRBJ2-1; V gene: TRBV4-3; D gene: .
CDR3 DNA: TGTGCCAGCAGCCTAGTTACCGGGGAGCTGTTTTTT; CDR3 protein: CASSLVTGELFF; clone size: .; J gene: TRBJ2-2; V gene: TRBV3-1/TRBV3-2; D gene: .
CDR3 DNA: TGTGCCAGCAGCTTAAGGGGGACTGGGGCCAACGTCCTGACTTTC; CDR3 protein: CASSLRGTGANVLTF; clone size: .; J gene: TRBJ2-6; V gene: TRBV7-2; D gene: .
CDR3 DNA: TGTGCCAGCAGTTTAGTTACTAGCGGGAGCGGCACAGATACGCAGTATTTT; CDR3 protein: CASSLVTSGSGTDTQYF; clone size: .; J gene: TRBJ2-3; V gene: TRBV28; D gene: TRBD2
CDR3 DNA: TGTGCCAGCAGCTCAAGGACAGGGCCAAACTATGGCTACACCTTC; CDR3 protein: CASSSRTGPNYGYTF; clone size: .; J gene: TRBJ1-2; V gene: TRBV7-2; D gene: TRBD1
CDR3 DNA: TGCAGCGTTCGCGGACTTCGCACCGGGGAGCTGTTTTTT; CDR3 protein: CSVRGLRTGELFF; clone size: once; J gene: TRBJ2-2; V gene: TRBV29-1; D gene: .
CDR3 DNA: TGTGCCAGCAGCCGGTATGCCCCGGGGGAGCAGTACTTC; CDR3 protein: CASSRYAPGEQYF; clone size: few; J gene: TRBJ2-7; V gene: TRBV3-1/TRBV3-2; D gene: .